This is a list of T cell receptor beta chains from one sample in a study of T-cell memory formation after mild COVID-19. From the 5' RACE reads, TCRdb called clonotypes with MiXCR, one entry per CDR3 protein. The sample has around 530,000 distinct CDR3 sequences; less than 25% are singletons. Sequenced sample: PBMCs or a T cell subset sorted from them (not recorded which). The receptors derive from an adult woman who had mild COVID-19 (a few samples of this study predate the infection). Cell type and time point are not known. CDR3s include the opening cysteine and the closing phenylalanine or tryptophan. Each record gives: J gene, clone size, V gene, D gene, CDR3 length, CDR3 protein, CDR3 DNA. A D gene is named only where the DNA matches it firmly. Size is stated for part of the rows, as once, few or many counts, or as a class when the clone is expanded.

>TRBJ2-2|few|TRBV2|-|16
CASWDGPIDGAGELFF
TGTGCCAGCTGGGACGGTCCCATCGACGGTGCCGGGGAGCTGTTTTTT
>TRBJ1-2|-|TRBV7-3|-|13
CASSLSAVEITTF
TGTGCCAGCAGCTTATCGGCGGTCGAGATCACCACCTTC
>TRBJ2-7|-|TRBV12-3/TRBV12-4|-|14
CASSLLVGGGEQYF
TGTGCCAGCAGTTTATTAGTAGGGGGAGGCGAGCAGTACTTC
>TRBJ2-7|-|TRBV27|TRBD1|15
CASSITGTGRYEQYF
TGTGCCAGCAGTATCACCGGGACAGGGCGATACGAGCAGTACTTC
>TRBJ1-1|few|TRBV11-3|-|13
CASSSHLNTEAFF
TGTGCCAGCAGCTCCCACTTAAACACTGAAGCTTTCTTT
>TRBJ2-7|few|TRBV29-1|TRBD2|18
CSAESDGTSGNSSYEQYF
TGCAGCGCTGAATCGGATGGGACTAGCGGGAATAGCTCCTACGAGCAGTACTTC
>TRBJ2-3|-|TRBV7-9|TRBD2|17
CASSAYGRTSGTDTQYF
TGTGCCAGCAGCGCTTATGGTAGGACTAGCGGCACAGATACGCAGTATTTT
>TRBJ1-1|few|TRBV7-9|TRBD1|14
CASSSGTGKTEAFF
TGTGCCAGCAGCTCAGGGACAGGGAAAACTGAAGCTTTCTTT
>TRBJ2-1|-|TRBV2|TRBD2|15
CASTRETSNYNEQFF
TGTGCCAGCACCAGAGAGACTAGCAACTACAATGAGCAGTTCTTC
>TRBJ2-5|-|TRBV15|TRBD1|15
CATSRDGRDRETQYF
TGTGCCACCAGCAGAGATGGACGGGACAGGGAGACCCAGTACTTC
>TRBJ2-5|few|TRBV25-1|-|14
CASSDAGFLETQYF
TGTGCCAGCAGTGACGCCGGGTTTTTGGAGACCCAGTACTTC
>TRBJ2-5|few|TRBV7-6|-|14
CASSFLVSGETQYF
TGTGCCAGCAGCTTCCTAGTTTCAGGCGAGACCCAGTACTTC
>TRBJ1-5|-|TRBV18|TRBD1|14
CASSSTGRNQPQHF
TGTGCCAGCTCATCGACAGGGAGGAATCAGCCCCAGCATTTT
>TRBJ2-5|-|TRBV28|TRBD2|15
CASSLSAGGPGTQYF
TGTGCCAGCAGTTTATCAGCGGGGGGGCCAGGGACCCAGTACTTC
>TRBJ2-1|-|TRBV19|TRBD2|17
CASSARRGGRSYNEQFF
TGTGCCAGTAGCGCTAGGCGGGGGGGCCGCTCCTACAATGAGCAGTTCTTC
>TRBJ1-2|few|TRBV7-2|TRBD1|13
CASSEGQFYGYTF
TGTGCCAGCAGCGAGGGACAGTTCTATGGCTACACCTTC
>TRBJ1-5|few|TRBV10-3|-|13
CAISEGVTQPQHF
TGTGCCATCAGTGAGGGAGTTACTCAGCCCCAGCATTTT
>TRBJ2-3|-|TRBV29-1|TRBD2|14
CSVHPGLGADTQYF
TGCAGCGTTCATCCGGGACTAGGTGCAGATACGCAGTATTTT
>TRBJ1-6|few|TRBV12-3/TRBV12-4|-|21
CASSSHLPREVRPSYNSPLHF
TGTGCCAGCAGTTCGCACCTCCCCCGGGAGGTACGACCCTCCTATAATTCACCCCTCCACTTT
>TRBJ1-3|-|TRBV7-9|-|15
CASSSYTISGNTIYF
TGTGCCAGCAGCTCGTATACTATCTCTGGAAACACCATATATTTT